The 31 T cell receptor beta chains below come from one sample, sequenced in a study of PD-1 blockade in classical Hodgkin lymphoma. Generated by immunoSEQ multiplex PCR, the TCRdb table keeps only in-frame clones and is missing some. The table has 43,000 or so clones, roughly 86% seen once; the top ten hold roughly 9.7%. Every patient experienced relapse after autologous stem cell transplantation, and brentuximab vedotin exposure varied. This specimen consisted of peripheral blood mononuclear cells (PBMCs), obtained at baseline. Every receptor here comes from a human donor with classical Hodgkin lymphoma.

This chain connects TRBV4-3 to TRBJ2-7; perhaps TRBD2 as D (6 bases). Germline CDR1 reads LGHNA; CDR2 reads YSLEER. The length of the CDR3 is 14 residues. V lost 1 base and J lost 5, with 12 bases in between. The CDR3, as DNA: TGCGCCAGCAGCCAAGTGGGGGGTCACCACGAGCAGTACTTC. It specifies CASSQVGGHHEQYF.

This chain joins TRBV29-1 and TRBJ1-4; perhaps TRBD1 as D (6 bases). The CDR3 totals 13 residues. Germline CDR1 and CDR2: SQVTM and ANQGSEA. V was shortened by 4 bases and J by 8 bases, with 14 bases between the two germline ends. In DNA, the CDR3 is TGCAGCGTTGGGGACACCGGTAGGGAAAAACTGTTTTTT. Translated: CSVGDTGREKLFF.

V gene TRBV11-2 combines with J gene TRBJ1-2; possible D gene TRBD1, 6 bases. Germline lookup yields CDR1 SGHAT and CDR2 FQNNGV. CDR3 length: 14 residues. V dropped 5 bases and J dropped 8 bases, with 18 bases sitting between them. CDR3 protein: CASSRGQGTNGYTF. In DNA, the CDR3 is TGTGCCAGCAGCCGGGGACAAGGAACCAACGGCTACACCTTC.

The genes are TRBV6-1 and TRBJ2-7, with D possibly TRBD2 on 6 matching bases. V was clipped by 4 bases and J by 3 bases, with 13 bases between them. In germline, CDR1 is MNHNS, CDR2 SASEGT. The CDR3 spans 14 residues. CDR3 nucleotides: TGTGCCAGCAGTGGGTTTAGCGGCTTCTACGAGCAGTACTTC. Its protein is CASSGFSGFYEQYF.

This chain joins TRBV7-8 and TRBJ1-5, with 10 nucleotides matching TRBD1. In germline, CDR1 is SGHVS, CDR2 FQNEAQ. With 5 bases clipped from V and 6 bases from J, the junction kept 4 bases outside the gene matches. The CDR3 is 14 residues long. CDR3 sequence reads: CASSRQGAVQPQHF. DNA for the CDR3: TGTGCCAGCAGCCGACAGGGGGCTGTTCAGCCCCAGCATTTT.

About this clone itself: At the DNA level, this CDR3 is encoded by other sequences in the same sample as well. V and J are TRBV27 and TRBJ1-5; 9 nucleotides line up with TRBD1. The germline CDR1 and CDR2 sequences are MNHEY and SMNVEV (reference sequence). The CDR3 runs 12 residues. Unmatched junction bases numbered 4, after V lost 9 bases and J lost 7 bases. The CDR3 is CASSGQGQPQHF. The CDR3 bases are TGTGCCAGTTCGGGACAGGGACAGCCCCAGCATTTT.

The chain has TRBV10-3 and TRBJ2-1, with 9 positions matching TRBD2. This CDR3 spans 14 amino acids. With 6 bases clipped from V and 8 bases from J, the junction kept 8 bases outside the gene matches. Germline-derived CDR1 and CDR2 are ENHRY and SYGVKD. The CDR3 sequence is CAIRPGLAVDEQFF. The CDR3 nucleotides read TGTGCCATCAGACCGGGACTAGCAGTCGATGAGCAGTTCTTC.

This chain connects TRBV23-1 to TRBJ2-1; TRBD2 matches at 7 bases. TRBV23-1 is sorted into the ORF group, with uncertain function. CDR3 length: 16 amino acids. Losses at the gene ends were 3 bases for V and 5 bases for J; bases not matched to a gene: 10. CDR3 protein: CASSHPRRGSHNEQFF. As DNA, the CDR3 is TGCGCCAGCAGTCACCCGCGGCGGGGGTCCCACAATGAGCAGTTCTTC.

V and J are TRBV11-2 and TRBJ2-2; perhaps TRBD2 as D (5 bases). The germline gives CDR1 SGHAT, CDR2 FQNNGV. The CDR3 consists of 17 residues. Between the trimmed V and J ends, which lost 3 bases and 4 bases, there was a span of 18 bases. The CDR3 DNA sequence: TGTGCCAGCAGCTTGCCCCGGGGATCACGGGGCACCGGGGAGCTGTTTTTT. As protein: CASSLPRGSRGTGELFF.

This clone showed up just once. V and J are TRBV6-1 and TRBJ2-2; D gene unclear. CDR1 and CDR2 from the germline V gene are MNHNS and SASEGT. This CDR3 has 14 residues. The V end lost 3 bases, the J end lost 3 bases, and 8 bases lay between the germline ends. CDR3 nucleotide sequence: TGTGCCAGCAGTGACTACCGGGACACCGGGGAGCTGTTTTTT. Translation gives CASSDYRDTGELFF.

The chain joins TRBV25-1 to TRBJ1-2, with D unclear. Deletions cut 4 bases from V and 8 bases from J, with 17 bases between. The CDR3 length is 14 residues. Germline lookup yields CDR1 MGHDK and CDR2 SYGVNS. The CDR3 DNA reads TGTGCCAGCAGTGGTCGGGAGGCGCGGGGAGGCTACACCTTC. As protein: CASSGREARGGYTF.

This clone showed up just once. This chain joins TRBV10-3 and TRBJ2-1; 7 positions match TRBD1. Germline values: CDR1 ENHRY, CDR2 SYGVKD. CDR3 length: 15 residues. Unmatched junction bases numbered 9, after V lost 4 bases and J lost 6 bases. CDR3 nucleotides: TGTGCCATCAGTGCGGGGACAGACGGACGCAATGAGCAGTTCTTC. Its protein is CAISAGTDGRNEQFF.

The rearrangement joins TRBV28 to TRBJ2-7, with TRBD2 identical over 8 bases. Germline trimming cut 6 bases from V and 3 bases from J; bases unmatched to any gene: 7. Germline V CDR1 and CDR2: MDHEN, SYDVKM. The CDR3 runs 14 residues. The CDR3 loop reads CASRPGTRNYEQYF. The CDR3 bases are TGTGCCAGCAGGCCCGGGACTAGAAACTACGAGCAGTACTTC.

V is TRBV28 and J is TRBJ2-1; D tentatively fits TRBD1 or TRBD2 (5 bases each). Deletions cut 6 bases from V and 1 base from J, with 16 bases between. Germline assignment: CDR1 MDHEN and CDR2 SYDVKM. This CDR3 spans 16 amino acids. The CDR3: CASRQGEWESYNEQFF. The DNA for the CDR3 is TGTGCCAGCAGGCAGGGAGAATGGGAGTCCTACAATGAGCAGTTCTTC.

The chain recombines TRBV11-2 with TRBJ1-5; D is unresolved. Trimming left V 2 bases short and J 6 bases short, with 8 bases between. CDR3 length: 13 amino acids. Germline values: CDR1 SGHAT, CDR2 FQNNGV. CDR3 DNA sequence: TGTGCCAGCAGCTTAATGAGTGGTCAGCCCCAGCATTTT. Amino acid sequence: CASSLMSGQPQHF.

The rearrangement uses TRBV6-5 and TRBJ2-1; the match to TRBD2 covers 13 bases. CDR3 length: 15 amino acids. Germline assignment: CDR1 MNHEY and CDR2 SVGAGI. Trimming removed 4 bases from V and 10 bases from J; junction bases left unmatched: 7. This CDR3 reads CASSLVGLAGVEQFF. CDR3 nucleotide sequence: TGTGCCAGCAGTTTGGTTGGACTAGCGGGAGTGGAGCAGTTCTTC.

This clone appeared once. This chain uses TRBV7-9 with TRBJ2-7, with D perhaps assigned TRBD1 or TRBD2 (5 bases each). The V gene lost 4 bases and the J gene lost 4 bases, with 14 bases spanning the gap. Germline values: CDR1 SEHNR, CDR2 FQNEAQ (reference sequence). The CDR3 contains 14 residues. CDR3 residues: CASSSRGPVYEQYF. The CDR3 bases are TGTGCCAGCAGCTCCCGGGGCCCCGTATACGAGCAGTACTTC.

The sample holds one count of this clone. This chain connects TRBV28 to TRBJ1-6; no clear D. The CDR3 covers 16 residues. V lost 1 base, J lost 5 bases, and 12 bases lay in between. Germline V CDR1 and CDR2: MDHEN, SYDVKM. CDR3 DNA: TGTGCCAGCAGTTTATTTCTCTCGGTTGATAATTCACCCCTCCACTTT. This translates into CASSLFLSVDNSPLHF.

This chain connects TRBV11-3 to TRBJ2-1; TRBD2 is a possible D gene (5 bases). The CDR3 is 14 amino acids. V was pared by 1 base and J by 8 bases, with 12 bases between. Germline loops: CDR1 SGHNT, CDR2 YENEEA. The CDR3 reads CASSLGPSSDEQFF. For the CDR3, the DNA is TGTGCCAGCAGCTTAGGCCCTAGCTCCGATGAGCAGTTCTTC.

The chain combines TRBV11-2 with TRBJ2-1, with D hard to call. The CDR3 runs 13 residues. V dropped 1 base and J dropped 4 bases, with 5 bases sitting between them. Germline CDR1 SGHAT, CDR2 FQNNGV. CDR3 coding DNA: TGTGCCAGCAGCTTAGGACTTTACAATGAGCAGTTCTTC. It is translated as CASSLGLYNEQFF.

The CDR3 bases are TGTGCCAGCAGCTCAACAGGGATTTGGAACACTGAAGCTTTCTTT. Residues: CASSSTGIWNTEAFF. The chain employs TRBV28 and TRBJ1-1; tentative D call: TRBD1 (6 bases). This CDR3 has 15 amino acids. Looked up from germline, CDR1 is MDHEN and CDR2 is SYDVKM. V was shortened by 6 bases and J by 1 base, with 15 bases between the two germline ends.

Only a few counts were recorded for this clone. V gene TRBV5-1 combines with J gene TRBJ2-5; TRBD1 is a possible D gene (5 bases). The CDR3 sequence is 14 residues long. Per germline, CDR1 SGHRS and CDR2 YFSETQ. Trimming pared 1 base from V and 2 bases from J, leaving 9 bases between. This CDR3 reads CASSLPGPQETQYF. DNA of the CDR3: TGCGCCAGCAGCTTGCCAGGGCCACAAGAGACCCAGTACTTC.

CDR3 region: CASGQTNTEAFF. Written as DNA, the CDR3 is TGTGCCAGCGGACAGACAAACACTGAAGCTTTCTTT. The gene calls are TRBV2 and TRBJ1-1; a weak D match, TRBD1 (6 bases). Germline values: CDR1 SNHLY, CDR2 FYNNEI. The CDR3 has 12 amino acids. Trimming stripped 8 bases from V and 2 bases from J, with 9 bases between.

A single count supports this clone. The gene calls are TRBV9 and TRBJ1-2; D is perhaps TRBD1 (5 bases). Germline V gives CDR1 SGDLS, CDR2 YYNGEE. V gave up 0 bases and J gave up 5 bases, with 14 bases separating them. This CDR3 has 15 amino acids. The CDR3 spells CASSVGRAQAYGYTF. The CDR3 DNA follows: TGTGCCAGCAGCGTAGGGCGGGCACAGGCGTATGGCTACACCTTC.

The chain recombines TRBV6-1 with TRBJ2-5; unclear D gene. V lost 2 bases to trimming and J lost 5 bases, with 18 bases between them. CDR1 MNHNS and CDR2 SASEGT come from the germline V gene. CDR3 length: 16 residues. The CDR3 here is CASSEQVASRAETQYF. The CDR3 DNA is TGTGCCAGCAGTGAACAGGTGGCCTCCCGAGCGGAGACCCAGTACTTC.

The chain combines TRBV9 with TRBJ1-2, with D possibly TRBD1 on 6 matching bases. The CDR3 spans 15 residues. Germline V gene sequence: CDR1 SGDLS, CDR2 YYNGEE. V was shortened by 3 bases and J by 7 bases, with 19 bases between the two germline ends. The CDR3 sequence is CASSASPSGGSGYTF. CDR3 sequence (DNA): TGTGCCAGCAGCGCATCCCCCTCGGGGGGCTCTGGCTACACCTTC. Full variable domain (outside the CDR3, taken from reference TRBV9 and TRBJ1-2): DSGVTQTPKHLITATGQRVTLRCSPRSGDLSVYWYQQSLDQGLQFLIQYYNGEERAKGNILERFSAQQFPDLHSELNLSSLELGDSALYFCASSASPSGGSGYTFGSGTRLTVV.

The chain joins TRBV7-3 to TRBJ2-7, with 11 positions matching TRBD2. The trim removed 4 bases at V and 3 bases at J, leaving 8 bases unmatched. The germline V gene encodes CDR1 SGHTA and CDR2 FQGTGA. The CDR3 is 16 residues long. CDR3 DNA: TGTGCCAGCAGCTGGGAGGCGGGACTAGCGGACTACGAGCAGTACTTC. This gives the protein CASSWEAGLADYEQYF.

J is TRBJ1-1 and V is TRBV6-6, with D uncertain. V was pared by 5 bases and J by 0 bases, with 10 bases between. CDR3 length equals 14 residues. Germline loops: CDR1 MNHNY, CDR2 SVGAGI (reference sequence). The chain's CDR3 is CASSARHLNTEAFF. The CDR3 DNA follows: TGTGCCAGCAGTGCCCGACACTTGAACACTGAAGCTTTCTTT.

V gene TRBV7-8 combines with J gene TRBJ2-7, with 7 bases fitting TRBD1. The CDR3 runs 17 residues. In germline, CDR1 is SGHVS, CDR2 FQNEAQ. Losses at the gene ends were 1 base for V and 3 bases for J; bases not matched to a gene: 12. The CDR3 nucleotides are TGTGCCAGCAGCTTAGACCCCCGGGACAGCTACAGCTACGAGCAGTACTTC. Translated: CASSLDPRDSYSYEQYF.

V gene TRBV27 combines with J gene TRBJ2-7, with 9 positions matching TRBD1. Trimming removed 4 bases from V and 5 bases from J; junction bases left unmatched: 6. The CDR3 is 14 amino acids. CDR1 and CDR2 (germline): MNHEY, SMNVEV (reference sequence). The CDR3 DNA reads TGTGCCAGCAGTTATGGGACAGGGTACCACGAGCAGTACTTC. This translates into CASSYGTGYHEQYF.

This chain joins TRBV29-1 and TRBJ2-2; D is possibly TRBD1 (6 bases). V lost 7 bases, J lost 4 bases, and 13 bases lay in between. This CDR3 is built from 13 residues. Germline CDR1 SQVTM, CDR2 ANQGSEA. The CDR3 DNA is TGCAGCGCAGAAGGACAGTTCACCGGGGAGCTGTTTTTT. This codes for CSAEGQFTGELFF.